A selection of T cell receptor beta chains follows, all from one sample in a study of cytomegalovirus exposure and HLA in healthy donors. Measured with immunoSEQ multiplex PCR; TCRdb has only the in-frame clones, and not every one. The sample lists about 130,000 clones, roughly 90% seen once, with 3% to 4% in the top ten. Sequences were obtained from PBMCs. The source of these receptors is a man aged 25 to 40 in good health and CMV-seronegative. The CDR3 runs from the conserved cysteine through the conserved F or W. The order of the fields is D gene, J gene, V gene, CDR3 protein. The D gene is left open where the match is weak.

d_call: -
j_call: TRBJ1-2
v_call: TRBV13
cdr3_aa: CASSLTQGYQGYTF

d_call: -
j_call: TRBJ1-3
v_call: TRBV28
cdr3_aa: CASSLWAEGNTIYF

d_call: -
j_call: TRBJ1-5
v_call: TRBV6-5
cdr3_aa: CASTPGGYNNQPQHF

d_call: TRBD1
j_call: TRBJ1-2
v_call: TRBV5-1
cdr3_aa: CASSGGRDRVNGYTF

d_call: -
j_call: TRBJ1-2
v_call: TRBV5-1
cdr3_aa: CASSLRGGLNYGYTF

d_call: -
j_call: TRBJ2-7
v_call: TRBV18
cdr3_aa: CASSEVVGQGTNF

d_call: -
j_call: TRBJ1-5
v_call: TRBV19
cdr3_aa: CASSIDVQGRQPQHF

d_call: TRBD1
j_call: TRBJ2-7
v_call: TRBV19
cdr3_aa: CASSTGQGASYEQYF

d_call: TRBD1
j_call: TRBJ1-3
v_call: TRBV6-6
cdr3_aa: CASSYETGGNTIYF

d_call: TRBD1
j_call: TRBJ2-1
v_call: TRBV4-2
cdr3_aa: CASSRGTGPLVEQFF

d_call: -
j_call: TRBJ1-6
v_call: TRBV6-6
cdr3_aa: CASRIQSLNSPLHF

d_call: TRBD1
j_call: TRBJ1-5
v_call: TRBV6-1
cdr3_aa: CASRDTGGRGQPQHF

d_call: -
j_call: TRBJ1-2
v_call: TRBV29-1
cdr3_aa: CSVDVGGYGYTF

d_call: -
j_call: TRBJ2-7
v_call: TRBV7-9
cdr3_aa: CASSRRDTTYEQYF

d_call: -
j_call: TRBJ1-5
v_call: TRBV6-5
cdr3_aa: CASSPGRDQPQHF

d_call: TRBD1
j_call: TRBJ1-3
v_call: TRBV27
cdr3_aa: CASSLQGSGNTIYF

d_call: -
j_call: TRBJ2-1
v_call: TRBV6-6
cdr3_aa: CASRTLGGPDEQFF

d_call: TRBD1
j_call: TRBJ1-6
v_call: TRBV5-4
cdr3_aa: CASSLSGQLNSPLHF

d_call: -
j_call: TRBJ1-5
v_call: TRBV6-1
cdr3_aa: CASRWEGNQPQHF

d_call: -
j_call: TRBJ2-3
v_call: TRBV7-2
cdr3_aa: CASSLDIRAGGTDTQYF

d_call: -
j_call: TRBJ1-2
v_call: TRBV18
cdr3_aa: CASSPSVGWQGIGYTF

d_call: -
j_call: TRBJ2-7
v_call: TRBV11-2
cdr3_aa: CASSQTGSYEQYF

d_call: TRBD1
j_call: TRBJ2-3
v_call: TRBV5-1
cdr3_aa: CASSAGTGEDTQYF

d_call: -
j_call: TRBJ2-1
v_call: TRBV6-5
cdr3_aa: CASGSSDGNEQFF

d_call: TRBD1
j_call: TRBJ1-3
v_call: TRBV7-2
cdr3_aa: CASSLAWTGHSGNTIYF

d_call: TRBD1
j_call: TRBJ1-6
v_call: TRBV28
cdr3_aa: CASSLGNRDRRSPLHF

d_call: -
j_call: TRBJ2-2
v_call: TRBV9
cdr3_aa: CASSVAQTGELFF

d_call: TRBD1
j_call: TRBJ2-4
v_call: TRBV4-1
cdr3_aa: CASSQAGTGGNIQYF